This paragraph reports one TCR beta chain. This record belongs to a study of control samples from healthy donors and cancer patients. TCRdb's table, derived via immunoSEQ multiplex PCR, lists solely in-frame clones and lacks some. The sample contains around 95,000 clones, roughly 87% of which appear only once. The J segment lost 1 base and the V segment lost 3 bases, leaving 9 bases of the junction unmatched. CDR3 length: 19 amino acids. From germline, CDR1 is KGHDR and CDR2 SFDVKD. V gene TRBV24-1 combines with J gene TRBJ2-3; 13 bases align to TRBD2. The sequence came from a woman between 45 and 65 years old in good health. Sequenced: blood. CDR3 amino acids: CATSDLKPGTSGGTDTQYF. The CDR3 region has the DNA TGTGCCACCAGTGATCTGAAACCCGGGACTAGCGGGGGCACAGATACGCAGTATTTT.